Below, 17 T cell receptor beta chains from the same sample are listed, as sequenced in a study of cytomegalovirus exposure and HLA in healthy donors. Measured with immunoSEQ multiplex PCR; TCRdb has only the in-frame clones, and not every one. The sample gives about 130,000 clones, approximately 82% of which show up once; 25% to 30% is in the top ten. Specimen: PBMCs. Every receptor here comes from a man under 40 in good health and CMV-seropositive.

This rearrangement joins TRBV2 to TRBJ2-3; D possibly corresponds to TRBD1 (6 bases). Germline assignment: CDR1 SNHLY and CDR2 FYNNEI. The length of the CDR3 is 13 residues. With 6 bases removed from V and 4 bases from J, the gap between germline ends came to 11 bases. The CDR3 loop is CASRTTGSDTQYF. In DNA, the CDR3 is TGTGCCAGCAGGACTACAGGGTCAGATACGCAGTATTTT.

This sequence joins TRBV6-5 and TRBJ1-3; no definite D call. This CDR3 has 15 amino acids. The ends were cut back, 5 bases at V and 4 bases at J, with 15 bases in the middle. CDR1 and CDR2 (germline): MNHEY, SVGAGI. The CDR3 DNA is TGTGCCAGCAGTCCAAGCGGAGGGAGCGGAAACACCATATATTTT. It translates to CASSPSGGSGNTIYF.

The chain couples TRBV11-2 to TRBJ1-2; D uncertain. The V end was cut by 5 bases, the J end by 6 bases, with 10 bases between. The V gene's germline CDR1 is SGHAT and CDR2 FQNNGV. The CDR3 covers 12 residues. This chain's CDR3 is CASSPPSHGYTF. As DNA, the CDR3 is TGTGCCAGCAGCCCCCCGTCCCATGGCTACACCTTC.

This clone came up once. The V call is TRBV27, the J call TRBJ2-1; 10 nucleotides align to TRBD1. There are 15 residues in the CDR3. The J segment lost 5 bases and the V segment lost 5 bases, leaving 6 bases of the junction unmatched. CDR1 MNHEY and CDR2 SMNVEV come from the germline V gene (reference sequence). The CDR3: CASSLTGGKNNEQFF. DNA of the CDR3: TGTGCCAGCAGTCTGACAGGGGGCAAGAACAATGAGCAGTTCTTC.

This clone was observed once. This sequence joins TRBV19 and TRBJ2-1; the match to TRBD2 covers 7 bases. Germline V gene sequence: CDR1 LNHDA, CDR2 SQIVND (reference sequence). J was trimmed by 4 bases and V by 3 bases; bases with no gene match: 12. The CDR3 runs to 17 residues. For the CDR3, the DNA is TGTGCCAGTAGTATCCTGAGGCCCGGACTAGTGTACAATGAGCAGTTCTTC. Translation: CASSILRPGLVYNEQFF.

This clone came up once. The rearrangement joins TRBV4-2 to TRBJ2-1, with D perhaps matching TRBD2 (6 bases). Germline-derived CDR1 and CDR2 are LGHNA and YNFKEQ. The V end lost 0 bases, the J end lost 15 bases, and 15 bases lay between the germline ends. The CDR3 contains 13 residues. The chain's CDR3 is CASSQDRLGRPFF. In nucleotides, the CDR3 is TGTGCCAGCAGCCAAGATCGACTAGGTCGTCCGTTCTTC.

The V and J genes are TRBV30 and TRBJ2-2; tentatively, D is TRBD1 (6 bases). Germline CDR1 reads GTSNPN; CDR2 reads SVGIG (reference sequence). V was shortened by 2 bases and J by 4 bases, with 20 bases between the two germline ends. CDR3 length equals 17 residues. The CDR3 loop is CAWSLQGVRGRTGELFF. CDR3 nucleotides: TGTGCCTGGAGTCTACAGGGTGTGAGGGGTCGCACCGGGGAGCTGTTTTTT. Together with reference TRBV30 and TRBJ2-2, the CDR3 gives the full variable domain: SQTIHQWPATLVQPVGSPLSLECTVEGTSNPNLYWYRQAAGRGLQLLFYSVGIGQISSEVPQNLSASRPQDRQFILSSKKLLLSDSGFYLCAWSLQGVRGRTGELFFGEGSRLTVL.

V usage is TRBV12-5 and J usage is TRBJ1-5; no firm D call. The CDR3 is 16 residues long. Germline values: CDR1 LGHNT, CDR2 FRNRAP. V dropped 0 bases and J dropped 0 bases, with 9 bases sitting between them. The CDR3 DNA sequence: TGTGCTAGTGGTTTGGTACCGGACTATAGCAATCAGCCCCAGCATTTT. Translating it yields CASGLVPDYSNQPQHF.

The genes are TRBV7-2 and TRBJ2-5; 8 bases are shared with TRBD2. V gave up 1 base and J gave up 2 bases; unmatched junction bases: 3. CDR1 SGHTA and CDR2 FQGNSA come from the germline V gene. The length of the CDR3 is 15 residues. The CDR3 DNA is TGTGCCAGCAGCTTAGACCAGCGGGGGCAAGAGACCCAGTACTTC. It encodes CASSLDQRGQETQYF.

This chain connects TRBV19 to TRBJ1-5; 8 bases line up with TRBD1. CDR1 is LNHDA, CDR2 SQIVND, per germline (reference sequence). The CDR3 loop spans 15 amino acids. The V gene end was trimmed by 7 bases and the J gene end by 10 bases; junction bases not matched to a gene: 15. CDR3 loop: CASNPGQGAAAPQHF. The CDR3 DNA sequence: TGTGCCAGTAATCCCGGGCAGGGGGCGGCCGCCCCCCAGCATTTT.

The sample holds one count of this clone. This chain connects TRBV11-1 to TRBJ2-3; 10 bases fit TRBD2. V lost 5 bases to trimming and J lost 0 bases; unmatched junction nucleotides: 8. The CDR3 contains 17 residues. Germline V gene lookup returns CDR1 SGHAT and CDR2 FQDESV (reference sequence). CDR3 in DNA: TGTGCCAGCAGCATAGGACTAGCGGTGCCTAGCACAGATACGCAGTATTTT. Translated, it gives CASSIGLAVPSTDTQYF.

The J gene is TRBJ2-1, the V gene TRBV4-3; 7 bases are a match to TRBD1. There are 16 residues in the CDR3. V trimming: 0 bases; J trimming: 2 bases; junction bases outside the gene matches: 4. Germline V lookup: CDR1 LGHNA, CDR2 YSLEER. The CDR3 DNA is TGCGCCAGCAGCCAAGATAGGACAGGAACCTACAATGAGCAGTTCTTC. Protein: CASSQDRTGTYNEQFF.

The gene calls are TRBV2 and TRBJ2-1; a possible D gene is TRBD1 (6 bases). There are 16 residues in the CDR3. The germline gives CDR1 SNHLY, CDR2 FYNNEI. V dropped 6 bases and J dropped 2 bases, with 17 bases sitting between them. CDR3 nucleotides: TGTGCCAGCAGCTCAGAGGAGACAGGACCCTACAATGAGCAGTTCTTC. It specifies CASSSEETGPYNEQFF.

This clone appeared once. The rearrangement links TRBV5-1 to TRBJ2-7; 7 bases are a match to TRBD2. This CDR3 has 14 residues. V shed 2 bases and J 2 bases; nucleotides not matched to a gene: 4. Germline V CDR1 and CDR2: SGHRS, YFSETQ. This CDR3 reads CASSLRGGAYEQYF. In DNA form, the CDR3 reads TGCGCCAGCAGCTTACGCGGGGGAGCCTACGAGCAGTACTTC.

The chain has TRBV7-2 and TRBJ1-6; D gene uncertain. Between the trimmed V and J ends, which lost 1 base and 10 bases, there was a span of 14 bases. Germline V gives CDR1 SGHTA, CDR2 FQGNSA. The CDR3 runs 15 residues. CDR3 region: CASSLDALSGSPLHF. CDR3 nucleotides: TGTGCCAGCAGCTTAGATGCCCTCTCCGGGTCACCCCTCCACTTT.

This clone occurred a few times. This chain joins TRBV5-4 and TRBJ2-1, with TRBD2 matching 10 bases. The CDR3 spans 16 residues. The V gene end was trimmed by 0 bases and the J gene end by 2 bases; junction bases not matched to a gene: 2. Germline CDR1 is SGHNT and CDR2 is YYREEE (reference sequence). The CDR3 protein is CASSLAAGGPYNEQFF. CDR3 DNA sequence: TGTGCCAGCAGCTTGGCAGCGGGGGGGCCCTACAATGAGCAGTTCTTC.

The chain joins TRBV7-9 to TRBJ1-4; possibly TRBD1 for D (5 bases). The V gene lost 3 bases and the J gene lost 2 bases, with 13 bases spanning the gap. This CDR3 is built from 16 residues. Germline assignment: CDR1 SEHNR and CDR2 FQNEAQ (reference sequence). The CDR3 is CASSFRVESTNEKLFF. Here the CDR3 DNA reads TGTGCCAGCAGCTTCAGGGTGGAGAGCACTAATGAAAAACTGTTTTTT. The entire variable domain, with the rest obtained from reference TRBV7-9 and TRBJ1-4, is as follows: DTGVSQNPRHKITKRGQNVTFRCDPISEHNRLYWYRQTLGQGPEFLTYFQNEAQLEKSRLLSDRFSAERPKGSFSTLEIQRTEQGDSAMYLCASSFRVESTNEKLFFGSGTQLSVL.